The rows below give T cell receptor beta chains drawn from one sample of a study of blood T cell repertoires in COVID-19. Only in-frame clones appear in the TCRdb table, and some are missing; sequencing was by immunoSEQ multiplex PCR. The sample includes roughly 280,000 clones, about 88% of them seen just once. The sample consisted of PBMCs or T cells enriched from blood (not recorded which). The receptors were gathered from a woman aged 50 to 60 who had recovered from COVID-19. Each CDR3 is given with its conserved first and last residue. A D gene is named only where the DNA matches it firmly. Clone size appears in some rows only: once, few, many, or a class for an expanded clone.

TRBV9	NA	TRBD2	TRBJ2-3	CASSRTSRFTDTQYF	TGTGCCAGCAGCCGGACTAGCCGATTCACAGATACGCAGTATTTT
TRBV28	NA	TRBD1	TRBJ1-1	CASSFRGQLNTEAFF	TGTGCCAGCAGTTTCCGGGGACAGTTGAACACTGAAGCTTTCTTT
TRBV27	once	TRBD2	TRBJ2-3	CASSLLGLAYTDTQYF	TGTGCCAGCAGTTTATTGGGACTAGCGTACACAGATACGCAGTATTTT
TRBV18	NA	TRBD1	TRBJ1-5	CASSPRQGDQPQHF	TGTGCCAGCTCACCCCGACAGGGAGATCAGCCCCAGCATTTT
TRBV30	few	NA	TRBJ1-1	CALSMDTEAFF	TGTGCCCTATCCATGGACACTGAAGCTTTCTTT
TRBV28	few	TRBD2	TRBJ2-3	CASRISGTSGRADTQYF	TGTGCCAGCAGGATATCCGGGACTAGCGGGAGGGCAGATACGCAGTATTTT
TRBV7-9	NA	TRBD1	TRBJ2-1	CASSPGTGDEQFF	TGTGCCAGCAGCCCGGGGACAGGGGATGAGCAGTTCTTC
TRBV2	NA	NA	TRBJ2-6	CASSPGSSGANVLTF	TGTGCCAGCAGTCCCGGGAGCTCTGGGGCCAACGTCCTGACTTTC
TRBV18	NA	TRBD1	TRBJ1-1	CASSPPPGGSWAFF	TGTGCCAGCTCACCACCGCCAGGGGGGAGTTGGGCTTTCTTT
TRBV11-2	few	TRBD2	TRBJ2-5	CASSGGGRETQYF	TGTGCCAGCAGCGGCGGGGGTCGAGAGACCCAGTACTTC
TRBV9	NA	TRBD1	TRBJ1-3	CASSGGGTAGNTIYF	TGTGCCAGCAGCGGAGGAGGGACAGCTGGAAACACCATATATTTT
TRBV27	NA	TRBD1	TRBJ2-2	CASSPIRGLDTGELFF	TGTGCCAGCAGTCCGATCAGGGGGCTCGACACCGGGGAGCTGTTTTTT
TRBV7-2	NA	TRBD1	TRBJ1-5	CASSLAGFGQDHQPQHF	TGTGCCAGCAGCTTAGCGGGGTTTGGACAGGATCATCAGCCCCAGCATTTT
TRBV7-2	NA	NA	TRBJ1-6	CASSSVDKDPFDYYSPLHF	TGTGCCAGCAGCTCTGTTGACAAGGATCCCTTCGACTATTACTCACCCCTCCACTTT
TRBV6-6	NA	NA	TRBJ2-3	CASSLQGGLLDTQYF	TGTGCCAGCAGTCTACAGGGCGGGTTATTAGATACGCAGTATTTT
TRBV7-9	NA	TRBD2	TRBJ2-7	CASSLGRLAGGTYEQYF	TGTGCCAGCAGCTTAGGTAGACTAGCGGGGGGAACCTACGAGCAGTACTTC
TRBV30	NA	NA	TRBJ1-5	CAWGRRDLGNQPQHF	TGTGCCTGGGGTCGCAGGGATCTAGGGAATCAGCCCCAGCATTTT
TRBV21-1	NA	NA	TRBJ2-1	CASIGTSVYNEQFF	TGTGCCAGCATCGGGACTAGCGTATACAATGAGCAGTTCTTC
TRBV28	NA	TRBD2	TRBJ2-1	CASSLSSGFSYNEQFF	TGTGCCAGCAGTTTGAGTAGCGGGTTCTCCTACAATGAGCAGTTCTTC
TRBV19	NA	NA	TRBJ1-5	CASSMAGNQPQHF	TGTGCCAGTAGTATGGCCGGGAATCAGCCCCAGCATTTT
TRBV28	NA	NA	TRBJ2-3	CASTESGTDTQYF	TGTGCCAGCACCGAGAGTGGCACAGATACGCAGTATTTT
TRBV2	NA	NA	TRBJ1-1	CASSYRVGTEAFF	TGTGCCAGCAGTTACAGGGTGGGGACTGAAGCTTTCTTT
TRBV6-2/TRBV6-3	NA	NA	TRBJ1-1	CASSYSKAQMNTEAFF	TGTGCCAGCAGTTACTCGAAAGCACAGATGAACACTGAAGCTTTCTTT
TRBV7-3	few	TRBD1	TRBJ2-2	CASSPDRANTGELFF	TGTGCCAGCAGCCCGGACAGGGCGAACACCGGGGAGCTGTTTTTT
TRBV11-1	NA	TRBD2	TRBJ2-5	CASSRRREGSETQYF	TGTGCCAGCAGCCGACGCAGGGAGGGAAGCGAGACCCAGTACTTC
TRBV5-6	NA	TRBD1	TRBJ1-6	CASSPGTGEGSPLHF	TGTGCCAGCAGCCCCGGGACAGGGGAAGGTTCACCCCTCCACTTT
TRBV15	NA	NA	TRBJ1-5	CATSHRDGNQPQHF	TGTGCCACCAGCCACCGGGATGGCAATCAGCCCCAGCATTTT
TRBV14	NA	NA	TRBJ1-6	CASSQDRVANSPLHF	TGTGCCAGCAGCCAAGACAGGGTGGCTAATTCACCCCTCCACTTT
TRBV2	NA	TRBD1	TRBJ1-2	CASSWGGRGMDGYTF	TGTGCCAGCAGTTGGGGCGGCAGGGGGATGGATGGCTACACCTTC
TRBV28	NA	TRBD1	TRBJ1-2	CASRTGTGGGYTF	TGTGCCAGCAGAACTGGGACAGGGGGTGGCTACACCTTC
TRBV3-1/TRBV3-2	NA	NA	TRBJ2-7	CASSHTGNEQYF	TGTGCCAGCAGCCACACAGGGAACGAGCAGTACTTC
TRBV27	NA	TRBD2	TRBJ2-1	CASSSGLAGVLEQFF	TGTGCCAGCAGTTCGGGACTAGCGGGAGTCTTGGAGCAGTTCTTC
TRBV24-1	NA	TRBD1	TRBJ2-5	CATSDPTRDRQETQYF	TGTGCCACCAGTGATCCAACCCGGGACAGACAAGAGACCCAGTACTTC
TRBV11-2	NA	NA	TRBJ1-5	CASSLDGFRQPQHF	TGTGCCAGCAGCTTAGACGGGTTTCGACAGCCCCAGCATTTT
TRBV7-3	few	TRBD1	TRBJ2-7	CASSLTPGQGYEQYF	TGTGCCAGCAGCTTAACGCCGGGACAGGGCTACGAGCAGTACTTC
TRBV11-1	NA	NA	TRBJ2-1	CASSPRGELNNEQFF	TGTGCCAGCAGCCCCCGAGGAGAGCTGAACAATGAGCAGTTCTTC
TRBV4-3	NA	TRBD1	TRBJ1-2	CASSQLQGEHGYTF	TGCGCCAGCAGCCAACTACAGGGGGAACATGGCTACACCTTC
TRBV7-2	NA	TRBD2	TRBJ2-1	CASSLGLARSYNEQFF	TGTGCCAGCAGCTTGGGACTAGCGCGCTCCTACAATGAGCAGTTCTTC
TRBV11-2	once	TRBD1	TRBJ1-5	CASSYQGQGGGQPQHF	TGTGCCAGCAGCTATCAGGGACAGGGAGGAGGTCAGCCCCAGCATTTT
TRBV27	NA	NA	TRBJ2-1	CASSLQRANEQFF	TGTGCCAGCAGTCTCCAGAGGGCCAATGAGCAGTTCTTC
TRBV5-5	NA	NA	TRBJ1-5	CASSVIEAVGGWKPQHF	TGTGCCAGCAGCGTCATCGAGGCGGTGGGGGGGTGGAAGCCCCAGCATTTT
TRBV6-5	NA	NA	TRBJ1-1	CASSSPVAEAFF	TGTGCCAGCAGTTCCCCGGTGGCTGAAGCTTTCTTT